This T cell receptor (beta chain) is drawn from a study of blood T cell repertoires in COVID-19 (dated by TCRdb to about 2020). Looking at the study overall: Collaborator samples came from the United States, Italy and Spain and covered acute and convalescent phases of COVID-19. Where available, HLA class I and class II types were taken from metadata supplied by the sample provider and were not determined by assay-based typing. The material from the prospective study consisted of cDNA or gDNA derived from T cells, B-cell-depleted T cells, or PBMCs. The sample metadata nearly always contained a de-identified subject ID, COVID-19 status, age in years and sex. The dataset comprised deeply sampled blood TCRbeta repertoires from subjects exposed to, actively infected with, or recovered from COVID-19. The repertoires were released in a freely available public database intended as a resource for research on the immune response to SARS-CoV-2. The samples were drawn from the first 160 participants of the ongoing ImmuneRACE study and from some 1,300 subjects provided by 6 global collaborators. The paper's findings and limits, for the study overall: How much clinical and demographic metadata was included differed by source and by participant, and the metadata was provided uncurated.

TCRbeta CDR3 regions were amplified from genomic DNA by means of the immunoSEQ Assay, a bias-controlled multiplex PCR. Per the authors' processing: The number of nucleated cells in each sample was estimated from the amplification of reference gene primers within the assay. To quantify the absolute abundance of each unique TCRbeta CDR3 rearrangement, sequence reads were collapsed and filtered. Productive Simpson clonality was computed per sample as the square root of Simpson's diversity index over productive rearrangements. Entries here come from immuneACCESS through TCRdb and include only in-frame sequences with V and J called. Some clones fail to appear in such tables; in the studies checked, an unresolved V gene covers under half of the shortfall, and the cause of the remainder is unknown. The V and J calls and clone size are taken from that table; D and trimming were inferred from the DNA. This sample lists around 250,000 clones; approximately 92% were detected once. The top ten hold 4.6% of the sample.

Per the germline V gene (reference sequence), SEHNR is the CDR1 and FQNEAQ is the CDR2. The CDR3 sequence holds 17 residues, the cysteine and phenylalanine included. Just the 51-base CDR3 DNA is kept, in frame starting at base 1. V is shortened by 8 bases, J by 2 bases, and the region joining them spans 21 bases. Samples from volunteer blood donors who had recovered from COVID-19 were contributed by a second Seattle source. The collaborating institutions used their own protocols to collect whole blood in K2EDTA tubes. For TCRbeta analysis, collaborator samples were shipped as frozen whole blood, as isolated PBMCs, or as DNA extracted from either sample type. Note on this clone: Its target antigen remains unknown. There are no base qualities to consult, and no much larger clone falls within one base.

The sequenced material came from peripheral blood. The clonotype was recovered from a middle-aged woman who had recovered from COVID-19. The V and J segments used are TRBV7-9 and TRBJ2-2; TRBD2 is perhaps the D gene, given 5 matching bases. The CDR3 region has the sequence CASARGQRGRNTGELFF. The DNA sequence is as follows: TGTGCCAGCGCACGAGGGCAGAGAGGGCGTAACACCGGGGAGCTGTTTTTT.